The rows below give T cell receptor beta chains drawn from one sample of a study of chemoradiotherapy in HPV16-positive cancers. TCRdb keeps only in-frame clones here, not all; method: immunoSEQ multiplex PCR. The sample consists of 25,000 to 35,000 clones, roughly 88% of them appearing once. The sequences come from blood, collected from a patient who underwent chemoradiotherapy. Receptors originate from a human donor with HPV-associated anogenital cancer. The CDR3 runs from the conserved cysteine through the conserved F or W. The D gene is left open where the match is weak. Clone size is shown for a subset of rows, as once, few, many or a class of expanded clone.

TRBD2	TRBV9	TRBJ2-2	NA	TGTGCCAGCACCGGGGGGGACCTGAACACCGGGGAGCTGTTTTTT	CASTGGDLNTGELFF
TRBD1	TRBV27	TRBJ1-2	NA	TGTGCCAGCAGCGCGACAGGGGGACCCTATGGCTACACCTTC	CASSATGGPYGYTF
NA	TRBV27	TRBJ2-7	NA	TGTGCCAGCTCCTGGGGGGGCAAAACCTACGAGCAGTACTTC	CASSWGGKTYEQYF
NA	TRBV5-1	TRBJ2-5	NA	TGCGCCAGCAGCTTGTTGGCAGCCGGCCAAGAGACCCAGTACTTC	CASSLLAAGQETQYF
NA	TRBV9	TRBJ2-3	NA	TGTGCCAGCAGCGTGGCCCCGGGGGAGGATACGCAGTATTTT	CASSVAPGEDTQYF
TRBD1	TRBV13	TRBJ2-7	medium-sized	TGTGCCAGCAGCCCTGGGGGGACAGGGGATCCCGAGCAGTACTTC	CASSPGGTGDPEQYF
TRBD2	TRBV15	TRBJ2-7	NA	TGTGCCACCAGCATACAAGCGGGAAATAGCGAGCAGTACTTC	CATSIQAGNSEQYF
NA	TRBV2	TRBJ2-2	once	TGTGCCAGCAGTGAAGCGGGTCAGGGTGGAACCGGGGAGCTGTTTTTT	CASSEAGQGGTGELFF
TRBD2	TRBV6-6	TRBJ2-7	NA	TGTGCCAGCAGTTACTCTATCCACGGACTAGGAAACGAGCAGTACTTC	CASSYSIHGLGNEQYF
TRBD1	TRBV6-4	TRBJ1-5	NA	TGTGCCAGCAGTGAGACAGGGGACAGGCACCAGCCCCAGCATTTT	CASSETGDRHQPQHF
TRBD2	TRBV6-1	TRBJ2-3	few	TGTGCCAGCAGTGAGCTAGCGGGGGACTTCACAGATACGCAGTATTTT	CASSELAGDFTDTQYF
TRBD2	TRBV18	TRBJ2-5	NA	TGTGCCAGCCACGGGAGGGTACAAGAGACCCAGTACTTC	CASHGRVQETQYF
TRBD1	TRBV10-3	TRBJ2-5	NA	TGTGCCATCAGTGAGGGACAGGGAGAGACCCAGTACTTC	CAISEGQGETQYF
NA	TRBV27	TRBJ2-2	NA	TGTGCCAGCAGTTTAGGAGACACAACCGGGGAGCTGTTTTTT	CASSLGDTTGELFF
NA	TRBV11-3	TRBJ1-3	NA	TGTGCCAGCAGCTTAGTAGGAGATGGTAGTAGAAACACCATATATTTT	CASSLVGDGSRNTIYF
NA	TRBV9	TRBJ2-4	NA	TGTGCCAGCAGCCCGGACAGCGGCCTATGGAACATTCAGTACTTC	CASSPDSGLWNIQYF
NA	TRBV6-5	TRBJ1-5	NA	TGTGCCAGCAGTAGTTCAGGGTTCAATCAGCCCCAGCATTTT	CASSSSGFNQPQHF
NA	TRBV6-1	TRBJ2-7	NA	TGTGCCAGCAGTGTACAGGTCTACGAGCAGTACTTC	CASSVQVYEQYF
NA	TRBV19	TRBJ1-1	NA	TGTGCCAGTAGTCCTACGGGGGGGACTGAAGCTTTCTTT	CASSPTGGTEAFF
NA	TRBV15	TRBJ1-1	NA	TGTGCCACCAGCCCAGGTGGGTGGTCCAGGAACACTGAAGCTTTCTTT	CATSPGGWSRNTEAFF
TRBD1	TRBV19	TRBJ1-3	few	TGTGCCAGTAGTATGGGACAGGGATCTGGAAACACCATATATTTT	CASSMGQGSGNTIYF
TRBD1	TRBV5-1	TRBJ2-7	NA	TGCGCCAGCAGCTCGGGACAGGGGACGCGATTCTACGAGCAGTACTTC	CASSSGQGTRFYEQYF
NA	TRBV7-9	TRBJ2-1	few	TGTGCCAGCAGCTTAGGGACGGGCTACAATGAGCAGTTCTTC	CASSLGTGYNEQFF
NA	TRBV12-5	TRBJ2-1	NA	TGTGCTAGTGGTTTGGGGTATCTAGGCGATCGATCCTACAATGAGCAGTTCTTC	CASGLGYLGDRSYNEQFF
NA	TRBV19	TRBJ1-3	NA	TGTGCCAGTAGTATAAGCGACAGCTCTGGAAACACCATATATTTT	CASSISDSSGNTIYF
NA	TRBV9	TRBJ1-3	NA	TGTGCCAGCAGCCTAGACAGTAACTCTGGAAACACCATATATTTT	CASSLDSNSGNTIYF
NA	TRBV4-1	TRBJ1-2	once	TGCGCCAGCAGCCGACCCGACAGGAACTATGGCTACACCTTC	CASSRPDRNYGYTF
TRBD2	TRBV4-2	TRBJ2-5	NA	TGTGCCAGCAGCCCTAGCGGGGGGGACCAAGAGACCCAGTACTTC	CASSPSGGDQETQYF
NA	TRBV5-6	TRBJ1-1	NA	TGTGCCAGCAGCCGCCGGAGAGCTAAGGACACTGAAGCTTTCTTT	CASSRRRAKDTEAFF
NA	TRBV6-6	TRBJ2-7	once	TGTGCCAGCAGTAACCGGGACACCGGGTACGAGCAGTACTTC	CASSNRDTGYEQYF
NA	TRBV5-1	TRBJ2-3	NA	TGCGCCAGCAGCTTGGGGTCATTAGATACGCAGTATTTT	CASSLGSLDTQYF
NA	TRBV4-1	TRBJ1-3	NA	TGCGCCAGCAGCCTAACGGGGCGAGAGGGAAACACCATATATTTT	CASSLTGREGNTIYF
NA	TRBV19	TRBJ1-3	NA	TGTGCCAGTAGCGCAGCCGGACAGATTGGAAACACCATATATTTT	CASSAAGQIGNTIYF
TRBD2	TRBV5-3	TRBJ2-1	NA	TGTGCCAGAAGCGTACACCTAGCGGGAGCGACCTACAATGAGCAGTTCTTC	CARSVHLAGATYNEQFF
TRBD2	TRBV7-2	TRBJ2-1	once	TGTGCCAGCAGCACTCGAGGACTAGCAAGCGATGAGCAGTTCTTC	CASSTRGLASDEQFF
TRBD2	TRBV15	TRBJ2-3	NA	TGTGCCACCAGCTCTAAAACAGCGGGGGCCGACACAGATACGCAGTATTTT	CATSSKTAGADTDTQYF
TRBD1	TRBV5-1	TRBJ1-5	NA	TGCGCCAGCAGCCCGGGACAGGGGGCTAATCAGCCCCAGCATTTT	CASSPGQGANQPQHF
TRBD1	TRBV7-2	TRBJ1-5	NA	TGTGCCAGCAGCTTAAGGGCACAGGGGGCAGGCGGTAGCAATCAGCCCCAGCATTTT	CASSLRAQGAGGSNQPQHF
NA	TRBV10-1	TRBJ2-7	NA	TGCGCCAGCAGTGAGTCTGGTGAGCAGTACTTC	CASSESGEQYF
NA	TRBV16	TRBJ2-3	NA	TGTGCCAGCAGCCAATTTGGGGGGCTAAGCACAGATACGCAGTATTTT	CASSQFGGLSTDTQYF
NA	TRBV9	TRBJ1-3	NA	TGTGCCAGCACTACACTGGTCGGAAACACCATATATTTT	CASTTLVGNTIYF
NA	TRBV28	TRBJ1-1	NA	TGTGCCAGCAGTAGGGGGGGGCTTACTGAAGCTTTCTTT	CASSRGGLTEAFF
NA	TRBV30	TRBJ1-6	NA	TGTGCCTGGAGTGTTGGGAACTCCTATAATTCACCCCTCCACTTT	CAWSVGNSYNSPLHF
TRBD1	TRBV11-2	TRBJ2-1	NA	TGTGCCAGCAGCTTCTCCCGTCAGACAGGGTGGTTCTTC	CASSFSRQTGWFF
NA	TRBV7-2	TRBJ2-3	NA	TGTGCCAGCAGCTTATCAGATACGCAGTATTTT	CASSLSDTQYF
NA	TRBV5-7	TRBJ1-4	once	TGTGCCAGCAGCGGGCCGGGGACACCTAATGAAAAACTGTTTTTT	CASSGPGTPNEKLFF
NA	TRBV7-9	TRBJ1-5	NA	TGTGCCAGCAGCTTGGGATTCTATAGCAATCAGCCCCAGCATTTT	CASSLGFYSNQPQHF
TRBD1	TRBV19	TRBJ2-3	once	TGTGCCAGTAGACCAGGACAGGGGGAATCAGATACGCAGTATTTT	CASRPGQGESDTQYF
NA	TRBV11-2	TRBJ2-1	NA	TGTGCCAGCAGCTTAGACGGGAGCTCCTACAATGAGCAGTTCTTC	CASSLDGSSYNEQFF
TRBD1	TRBV30	TRBJ1-1	once	TGTGCCTGGAGCCGAGGACAGGCCACTGAAGCTTTCTTT	CAWSRGQATEAFF
NA	TRBV7-9	TRBJ1-4	NA	TGTGCCAGCAGCCGCGAAGGGGGTACTAATGAAAAACTGTTTTTT	CASSREGGTNEKLFF
NA	TRBV25-1	TRBJ1-3	NA	TGTGCCAGCAGCTCATCGTTGGGGGATTACTCTGGAAACACCATATATTTT	CASSSSLGDYSGNTIYF
TRBD1	TRBV10-3	TRBJ1-2	once	TGTGCCGGCCAGACAGGGCAATCAATACTAGATGGCTACACCTTC	CAGQTGQSILDGYTF
NA	TRBV2	TRBJ2-1	NA	TGTGCCAGCAGTGTAACAGGAAACAATGAGCAGTTCTTC	CASSVTGNNEQFF